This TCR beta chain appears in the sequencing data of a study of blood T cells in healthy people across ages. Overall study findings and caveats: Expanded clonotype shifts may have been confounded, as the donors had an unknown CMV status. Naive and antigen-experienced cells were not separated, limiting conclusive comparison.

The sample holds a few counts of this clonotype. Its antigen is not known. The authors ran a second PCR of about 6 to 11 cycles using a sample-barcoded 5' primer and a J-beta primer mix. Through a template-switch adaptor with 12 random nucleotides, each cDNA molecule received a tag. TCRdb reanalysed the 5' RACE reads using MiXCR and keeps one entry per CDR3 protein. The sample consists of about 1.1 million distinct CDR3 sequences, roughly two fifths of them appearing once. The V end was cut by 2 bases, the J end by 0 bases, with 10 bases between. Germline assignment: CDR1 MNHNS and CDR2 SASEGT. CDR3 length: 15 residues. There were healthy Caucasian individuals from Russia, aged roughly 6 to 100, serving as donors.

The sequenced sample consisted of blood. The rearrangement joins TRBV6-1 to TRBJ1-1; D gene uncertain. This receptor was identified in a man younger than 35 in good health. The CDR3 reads CASSEKHSLNTEAFF. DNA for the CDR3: TGTGCCAGCAGTGAAAAACACAGCCTGAACACTGAAGCTTTCTTT.